The 30 T cell receptor beta chains below all came from one sample that was sequenced in a study of blood T cell repertoires in COVID-19. This table comes from immunoSEQ multiplex PCR, and its TCRdb copy is limited to in-frame clones, with some not included. The sample contains 150,000 to 200,000 clones, approximately 84% of which appear only once. The sample comprised PBMCs or T cells enriched from blood (not recorded which). All receptors come from a man between 50 and 59 years old who had recovered from COVID-19.

The chain has TRBV4-3 and TRBJ2-1; D remains unclear. This CDR3 region has 15 residues. The germline V gene encodes CDR1 LGHNA and CDR2 YSLEER. V shed 0 bases and J shed 4 bases, with 10 bases lying between them. CDR3 bases: TGCGCCAGCAGCCAAGATCCCGACACATACAATGAGCAGTTCTTC. This gives the protein CASSQDPDTYNEQFF.

As DNA, the CDR3 is TGCGCCAGCAGCCAAGTATCGGGGAACTATGGCTACACCTTC. Protein sequence: CASSQVSGNYGYTF. The rearrangement links TRBV4-3 to TRBJ1-2; D gene unclear. This CDR3 has 14 amino acids. Germline V lookup: CDR1 LGHNA, CDR2 YSLEER. Trimming stripped 1 base from V and 2 bases from J, with 8 bases between.

V gene TRBV18 combines with J gene TRBJ2-1; D not certain. V lost 1 base and J 0 bases, leaving 7 bases between the germline ends. Germline V gene data show CDR1 as KGHSH and CDR2 as LQKENI. The CDR3 totals 15 residues. This chain's CDR3 is CASSPQRSSYNEQFF. The DNA of the CDR3 is TGTGCCAGCTCACCACAGAGGAGCTCCTACAATGAGCAGTTCTTC.

The chain has TRBV9 and TRBJ1-4; 11 nucleotides match TRBD1. The J segment lost 6 bases and the V segment lost 6 bases, leaving 7 bases of the junction unmatched. There are 15 residues in the CDR3. CDR1 is SGDLS and CDR2 is YYNGEE in the germline V gene. The CDR3 sequence: CASTPAGQGDEKLFF. DNA of the CDR3: TGTGCCAGCACCCCCGCGGGACAGGGGGATGAAAAACTGTTTTTT.

The rearrangement uses TRBV5-1 and TRBJ2-2; 9 bases are shared with TRBD1. The CDR3 spans 16 residues. V lost 4 bases, J lost 7 bases, and 11 bases stayed unmatched. In germline, CDR1 is SGHRS, CDR2 YFSETQ. CDR3 in amino acids: CASSVSGQGQNGELFF. As DNA, the CDR3 is TGCGCCAGCAGCGTATCGGGACAGGGTCAAAACGGGGAGCTGTTTTTT.

This chain uses TRBV3-1 (or the pseudogene TRBV3-2) with TRBJ1-1; 9 bases are a match to TRBD1. The V segment lost 4 bases and the J segment 5 bases; nucleotides outside the gene matches: 11. The V gene's germline CDR1 is LGHDT and CDR2 YNNKEL (reference sequence). CDR3 length equals 16 residues. The CDR3 DNA reads as TGTGCCAGCAGCCTGGGACAGGGCACCTTTGGGACTGAAGCTTTCTTT. This encodes CASSLGQGTFGTEAFF.

The chain couples TRBV30 to TRBJ1-4, with D maybe TRBD1 (5 bases). Trimming pared 1 base from V and 8 bases from J, leaving 20 bases between. Looked up from germline, CDR1 is GTSNPN and CDR2 is SVGIG (reference sequence). The CDR3 extends over 16 amino acids. The CDR3 DNA reads TGTGCCTGGAGTGACTGGGTAGGGGCCACTGGGGAAAAACTGTTTTTT. Encoded protein: CAWSDWVGATGEKLFF.

This clone showed up just once. The chain carries TRBV7-9 and TRBJ2-2, with a possible D match to TRBD1 (6 bases). Germline lookup yields CDR1 SEHNR and CDR2 FQNEAQ (reference sequence). V was trimmed by 6 bases and J by 8 bases, leaving 10 bases between them. The CDR3 is made up of 12 amino acids. The DNA for the CDR3 is TGTGCCAGCAGGGGGGCGAAGGGGGAGCTGTTTTTT. This sequence encodes CASRGAKGELFF.

V usage is TRBV5-1 and J usage is TRBJ1-2; D gene ambiguous. This CDR3 comprises 15 residues. Trimming stripped 0 bases from V and 4 bases from J, with 13 bases between. Germline V CDR1 and CDR2: SGHRS, YFSETQ. This CDR3 reads CASSLEAEAVYGYTF. The CDR3 DNA follows: TGCGCCAGCAGCTTGGAGGCAGAGGCTGTCTATGGCTACACCTTC.

The rearrangement joins TRBV9 to TRBJ1-2; D call uncertain. Between the trimmed V and J ends, which lost 3 bases and 4 bases, there was a span of 13 bases. The CDR3 sequence is 14 residues long. Per the germline V gene, CDR1 is SGDLS and CDR2 is YYNGEE. The CDR3 loop reads CASSATLDGYGYTF. CDR3 DNA sequence: TGTGCCAGCAGCGCAACCCTAGACGGCTATGGCTACACCTTC. The complete variable domain, with remaining parts taken from reference TRBV9 and TRBJ1-2, reads DSGVTQTPKHLITATGQRVTLRCSPRSGDLSVYWYQQSLDQGLQFLIQYYNGEERAKGNILERFSAQQFPDLHSELNLSSLELGDSALYFCASSATLDGYGYTFGSGTRLTVV.

Turning to this clone: A single base separates this from a much larger clone, so it may be a read error. This sample also contains other DNA sequences that code for the same CDR3. The CDR3 sequence: CSVRTGNTGELFF. The CDR3 DNA reads as TGCAGCGTTCGGACAGGGAACACCGGGGAGCTGTTTTTT. The rearrangement joins TRBV29-1 to TRBJ2-2, with 7 bases that match TRBD1. The CDR3 contains 13 residues. V was pared by 5 bases and J by 1 base, with 1 base of the junction left unmatched. Germline CDR1 and CDR2: SQVTM and ANQGSEA.

The chain recombines TRBV27 with TRBJ1-6; maybe TRBD1 (6 bases). Trimming pared 5 bases from V and 9 bases from J, leaving 17 bases between. CDR1 is MNHEY and CDR2 is SMNVEV in the germline V gene (reference sequence). The CDR3 loop spans 15 amino acids. CDR3 nucleotides: TGTGCCAGCAGTCTCCACAGGGTGAAGGGTTCACCCCTCCACTTT. Translation gives CASSLHRVKGSPLHF.

The chain has TRBV29-1 and TRBJ2-7; TRBD1 matches 8 bases. This CDR3 is 12 amino acids long. The ends lost 7 bases at V and 0 bases at J; junction bases unmatched: 2. Germline V gene lookup returns CDR1 SQVTM and CDR2 ANQGSEA. CDR3 nucleotide sequence: TGCAGCGCTGGACAGGGCTCCTACGAGCAGTACTTC. Translating gives CSAGQGSYEQYF.

This clone was seen just once. This sequence joins TRBV11-2 and TRBJ2-7; 8 nucleotides align to TRBD1. The CDR3 is made up of 14 amino acids. Germline V CDR1 and CDR2: SGHAT, FQNNGV. The trim removed 5 bases at V and 13 bases at J, leaving 16 bases unmatched. CDR3 DNA: TGTGCCAGCAGCCCGGGACAGGTGATTTCTCCCCTTTACTTC. This sequence encodes CASSPGQVISPLYF.

This clone was counted between two and nine times. This chain links TRBV19 with TRBJ1-2, with 7 bases that match TRBD1. Trimming at V came to 5 bases and at J to 2 bases, leaving 5 bases not matched to a gene. The CDR3 covers 14 residues. Germline lookup yields CDR1 LNHDA and CDR2 SQIVND (reference sequence). The CDR3 DNA reads as TGTGCCAGTAGTGTCTCACAGGGGAACTATGGCTACACCTTC. It encodes CASSVSQGNYGYTF. The whole variable domain, remainder taken from reference TRBV19 and TRBJ1-2, is DGGITQSPKYLFRKEGQNVTLSCEQNLNHDAMYWYRQDPGQGLRLIYYSQIVNDFQKGDIAEGYSVSREKKESFPLTVTSAQKNPTAFYLCASSVSQGNYGYTFGSGTRLTVV.

Many counts were recorded for this clone. The chain employs TRBV18 and TRBJ2-1; D is uncertain. V lost 3 bases and J 7 bases, leaving 10 bases between the germline ends. In germline, CDR1 is KGHSH, CDR2 LQKENI. The CDR3 has 13 amino acids. CDR3 nucleotide sequence: TGTGCCAGCTCACCGGTGGTCCAGAATGAGCAGTTCTTC. It specifies CASSPVVQNEQFF.

This chain links TRBV19 with TRBJ2-3, with 8 bases identical to TRBD1. V was clipped by 6 bases and J by 7 bases; unmatched bases: 6. CDR3 length: 13 amino acids. Germline CDR1 reads LNHDA; CDR2 reads SQIVND (reference sequence). As DNA, the CDR3 is TGTGCCAGTAGGGGACAGGAGTGGAATACGCAGTATTTT. Amino acid sequence: CASRGQEWNTQYF. The full variable domain, in which reference TRBV19 and TRBJ2-3 provide the parts outside the CDR3, is DGGITQSPKYLFRKEGQNVTLSCEQNLNHDAMYWYRQDPGQGLRLIYYSQIVNDFQKGDIAEGYSVSREKKESFPLTVTSAQKNPTAFYLCASRGQEWNTQYFGPGTRLTVL.

The gene calls are TRBV9 and TRBJ2-1; 9 bases align to TRBD2. Germline values: CDR1 SGDLS, CDR2 YYNGEE. CDR3 size: 15 residues. With 1 base clipped from V and 5 bases from J, the junction kept 4 bases outside the gene matches. The CDR3 here is CASSVSSGGHNEQFF. CDR3 in DNA: TGTGCCAGCAGCGTAAGCAGCGGGGGGCACAATGAGCAGTTCTTC. The complete variable domain, with remaining parts taken from reference TRBV9 and TRBJ2-1, reads DSGVTQTPKHLITATGQRVTLRCSPRSGDLSVYWYQQSLDQGLQFLIQYYNGEERAKGNILERFSAQQFPDLHSELNLSSLELGDSALYFCASSVSSGGHNEQFFGPGTRLTVL.

CDR3 sequence: CASSFAGQTTAPETQYF. Written as DNA, the CDR3 is TGTGCCAGCAGCTTTGCCGGACAGACTACAGCCCCAGAGACCCAGTACTTC. The gene calls are TRBV7-9 and TRBJ2-5; D is perhaps TRBD1 (6 bases). This CDR3 comprises 17 residues. V was clipped by 3 bases and J by 4 bases, with 21 bases between them. CDR1 and CDR2 (germline): SEHNR, FQNEAQ (reference sequence).

This sequence joins TRBV6-5 and TRBJ1-2; tentatively, D is TRBD1 (6 bases). Trimming cost V 4 bases and J 4 bases, with 13 bases left between them. This CDR3 is built from 14 residues. Germline CDR1 reads MNHEY; CDR2 reads SVGAGI. The CDR3 here is CASSSQGKGYGYTF. The DNA of the CDR3 is TGTGCCAGCAGTTCCCAGGGGAAGGGCTATGGCTACACCTTC.

V usage is TRBV5-3 and J usage is TRBJ2-3; D perhaps matches TRBD2 (5 bases). TRBV5-3 is treated as an ORF (open reading frame) with a function not yet certain. The CDR3 spans 14 residues. Trimming removed 4 bases from V and 6 bases from J, with 15 bases in between. CDR3: CARSPQYGEDTQYF. The CDR3 DNA reads as TGTGCCAGAAGCCCACAGTATGGGGAGGATACGCAGTATTTT.

The chain uses TRBV4-3 and TRBJ2-7, with 15 bases lining up with TRBD2. Losses at the gene ends were 4 bases for V and 0 bases for J; bases not matched to a gene: 10. The CDR3 contains 19 residues. Germline V gene lookup returns CDR1 LGHNA and CDR2 YSLEER. Here the CDR3 reads CASSRQVGTSGGFSYEQYF. In DNA, the CDR3 is TGCGCCAGCAGCCGGCAAGTGGGGACTAGCGGGGGGTTCTCCTACGAGCAGTACTTC.

The V and J genes are TRBV6-2 or TRBV6-3 and TRBJ2-1; TRBD1 matches 8 bases. The CDR3 spans 14 residues. Germline assignment: CDR1 MNHEY and CDR2 SVGEGT. V was pared by 2 bases and J by 4 bases, with 1 base of the junction left unmatched. DNA of the CDR3: TGTGCCAGCAGTTACAGACAGGGGTACAATGAGCAGTTCTTC. Its translation is CASSYRQGYNEQFF.

This clone was seen only a few times. The J gene is TRBJ1-2, the V gene TRBV7-6, with TRBD1 matching over 10 bases. The CDR3 runs to 15 residues. Germline V lookup: CDR1 SGHVS, CDR2 FNYEAQ. Trimming at V came to 5 bases and at J to 4 bases, leaving 7 bases not matched to a gene. CDR3 residues: CASSLTGGRVYGYTF. CDR3 bases: TGTGCCAGCAGCCTGACAGGGGGCCGTGTCTATGGCTACACCTTC.

V is TRBV5-1 and J is TRBJ2-2; D call uncertain. Trimming left V 1 base short and J 8 bases short, with 6 bases between. The CDR3 runs to 12 residues. Germline CDR1 SGHRS, CDR2 YFSETQ. The chain's CDR3 is CASSLIGGELFF. The DNA for the CDR3 is TGCGCCAGCAGCTTGATCGGGGGGGAGCTGTTTTTT.

V usage is TRBV6-5 and J usage is TRBJ1-5; a weak D match, TRBD1 (6 bases). V lost 5 bases, J lost 7 bases, and 12 bases lay in between. The V gene's germline CDR1 is MNHEY and CDR2 SVGAGI. The CDR3 runs to 13 residues. The DNA for the CDR3 is TGTGCCAGCAGTACGGACAGAGGGCAGCCCCAGCATTTT. Translating it yields CASSTDRGQPQHF.

This chain links TRBV28 with TRBJ2-2, with 10 bases matching TRBD2. Germline CDR1 reads MDHEN; CDR2 reads SYDVKM. The ends lost 3 bases at V and 7 bases at J; junction bases unmatched: 5. The CDR3 has 15 residues. The CDR3 loop reads CASSFTSGVNGELFF. The DNA for the CDR3 is TGTGCCAGCAGTTTCACTAGCGGGGTCAACGGGGAGCTGTTTTTT.

V and J are TRBV5-4 and TRBJ2-1; tentatively, D is TRBD1 (6 bases). The CDR3 loop spans 16 amino acids. Germline CDR1 SGHNT, CDR2 YYREEE (reference sequence). Trimming shortened V by 0 bases and J by 0 bases, and 10 bases separated the two germline ends. The CDR3 coding sequence is TGTGCCAGCAGCTTGGACCGGGACAACTCCTACAATGAGCAGTTCTTC. It translates to CASSLDRDNSYNEQFF.

The DNA for the CDR3 is TGTGCCAGCAGCCTTCGGCGGAATGAGCAGTTCTTC. Its translation: CASSLRRNEQFF. The rearrangement uses TRBV27 and TRBJ2-1; D unresolved. The CDR3 length is 12 residues. V was trimmed by 6 bases and J by 7 bases, leaving 10 bases between them. The V gene's germline CDR1 is MNHEY and CDR2 SMNVEV (reference sequence).

This sequence joins TRBV19 and TRBJ2-7, with 7 nucleotides matching TRBD2. Per germline, CDR1 LNHDA and CDR2 SQIVND (reference sequence). V lost 1 base and J lost 0; bases outside the gene matches: 6. The CDR3 contains 16 residues. The CDR3 DNA is TGTGCCAGTAGTATAGGACCGGCTAGCGGCTCCTACGAGCAGTACTTC. It codes for CASSIGPASGSYEQYF.